This T cell receptor (beta chain) was found in a study of molecular identifiers for immune sequencing clone quantification (dated by TCRdb to the late 2010s). Background on the whole study: In a replicate experiment, RNA from around 18,000 or 91,000 naive CD8 T cells was split into five aliquots, four of which were sequenced. CD8 T cells were used in a methods study to benchmark molecular-identifier clustering-based TCR repertoire sequencing (MIDCIRS) and TCR RNA copy counting.

V and J are truncated by 2 bases and 8 bases respectively, leaving an intervening sequence of 16 bases. Counted from cysteine to phenylalanine, this CDR3 has 14 amino acids. Only the CDR3 portion is preserved as DNA: 42 bases, with reading frame beginning at the first base. The germline V gene provides CDR1 SGDLS and CDR2 YYNGEE. Libraries of naive CD8 T cells were built from anywhere between roughly 17,000 and 1,000,000 sorted cells, with 10%, 30% or 50% of the purified RNA used. Naive CD8 T cells, defined as CD8+CD4-CCR7+CD45RA+, were FACS-sorted into RLT Plus buffer on a BD FACSAria II. To test detection sensitivity, Jurkat RNA equivalent to more than 9 TCR copies was spiked into samples of roughly 18,000-1,100,000 naive CD8 T cells. CD8 T cells were enriched using RosetteSep CD8+ T Cell Enrichment Cocktail and Ficoll-Paque, and the enriched cells then underwent ACK red cell lysis. Libraries were prepared through PCR. Sequenced on an Illumina HiSeq 4000. Bulk TCR libraries were made following a previously described method, with the TCR primers given in Table S5. The Qiagen AllPrep DNA/RNA kit was used to purify total RNA. Before any analysis, reads coming from multiple sequencing runs of the same library were combined into one pool. The authors' pipeline ran thus. Only reads with exact TCR constant sequence were kept, trimmed to 150 nt, and grouped by their 12-nt molecular barcodes. Within each barcode group, reads were sub-clustered at a 15% Levenshtein threshold, and quality-weighted consensus sequences were built per RNA molecule. Non-functional sequences were removed, as were lower-count sequences one edit away from another. Barcode sub-clusters with fewer than 20% of the maximum read count were removed, based on fitting two negative binomial distributions. Using fastp trimming at Q25 and MiXCR clonotype assembly, TCRdb reanalyzed the public sequencing data and kept in-frame beta chains. Here each entry gathers all rows of one CDR3 protein and keeps the most common genes and DNA. What appears here as the V and J calls and clone size reflects TCRdb's work, not the paper's. The sample table contains approximately 670,000 distinct CDR3 sequences; only one count was recorded for 20% of them. The ten largest make up roughly 0.83% of the sample.

The paper as a whole reports these results and caveats: Naive libraries contained spiked-in Jurkat TCR RNA (approximately 10 copies' worth), which is not part of the donor repertoire. Highly expanded clone sizes could be underestimated if identical TCR molecules share a barcode. Modeling estimated about 3.3 recovered TCR RNA copies per cell, compared with about ten by digital PCR, which implies about 30% capture efficiency. When barcode sub-clustering was left out, chimeric consensus sequences inflated TCR diversity, with chimeras reaching as high as 47%. Clones above 20 RNA copies held over 97% of molecules in CMV-specific effector cells but under 1% in naive cells. A single cell's worth of spiked-in Jurkat TCR RNA was reported detectable even among one million naive CD8 T cells.

Concerning this clonotype itself: Its antigen target is currently unknown. Base qualities are not recorded, but no much larger clone differs from it by a single base.

Sequenced input: naive CD8+ T cells from blood, with Jurkat cell RNA spiked in. Read against the paper, the sample's cell subset or site label means: FACS-sorted CD8+CD4-CCR7+CD45RA+ naive T cells. The sequence is built from TRBV9 and TRBJ1-1; there is no confident call for the D gene. The TCR was taken from a human donor in good health. Some libraries in this study had Jurkat cell RNA spiked in. DNA sequence: TGTGCCAGCAGCGTGGGTGATGGTGGGGTGGAAGCTTTCTTT. Its translation is CASSVGDGGVEAFF.